The 26 T cell receptor beta chains below all came from one sample that was sequenced in a study of blood T cell repertoires in COVID-19. Assay used: immunoSEQ multiplex PCR; TCRdb lists only in-frame clones, some missing. The table records around 180,000 clones, more than 75% of them present only once. Sequencing was performed on PBMCs or T cells enriched from blood (not recorded which). The receptors derive from a woman aged 45-65 years with acute COVID-19.

This rearrangement joins TRBV9 to TRBJ2-3; D is possibly TRBD1 (6 bases). Germline-derived CDR1 and CDR2 are SGDLS and YYNGEE. V was trimmed by 2 bases and J by 3 bases, leaving 7 bases between them. The CDR3 sequence is 13 residues long. DNA of the CDR3: TGTGCCAGCAGCGTTCAGGGGACAGATACGCAGTATTTT. This codes for CASSVQGTDTQYF.

The rearrangement uses TRBV7-8 and TRBJ1-2; the D gene is possibly TRBD1 (5 bases). This CDR3 has 16 residues. The V gene lost 5 bases and the J gene lost 6 bases, with 22 bases spanning the gap. CDR1 is SGHVS and CDR2 is FQNEAQ in the germline V gene. CDR3 sequence reads: CASSRRSQGSGHGYTF. CDR3 coding DNA: TGTGCCAGCAGCCGTAGGTCTCAGGGATCGGGCCATGGCTACACCTTC.

The J gene is TRBJ2-1, the V gene TRBV3-1 (or the pseudogene TRBV3-2); a weak D match, TRBD1 (5 bases). V was clipped by 4 bases and J by 3 bases, with 7 bases between them. Germline CDR1 and CDR2: LGHDT and YNNKEL (reference sequence). The CDR3 sequence is 13 residues long. The CDR3 DNA is TGTGCCAGCAGCCTGGACATCTACAATGAGCAGTTCTTC. It translates to CASSLDIYNEQFF.

This chain connects TRBV7-8 to TRBJ1-4, with 7 bases matching TRBD1. Trimming removed 5 bases from V and 10 bases from J; junction bases left unmatched: 13. Germline lookup yields CDR1 SGHVS and CDR2 FQNEAQ. This CDR3 has 15 amino acids. The CDR3 bases are TGTGCCAGCAGCAGGGGGTCGGCAGGGGGTGGAAAACTGTTTTTT. It codes for CASSRGSAGGGKLFF.

DNA of the CDR3: TGTGCCAGCAGTATACAGGGGCCCTATGGCTACACCTTC. As protein: CASSIQGPYGYTF. The chain links TRBV28 to TRBJ1-2; 7 nucleotides match TRBD1. This CDR3 has 13 residues. The V gene end was trimmed by 5 bases and the J gene end by 4 bases; junction bases not matched to a gene: 4. Germline CDR1 MDHEN, CDR2 SYDVKM.

V gene TRBV29-1 combines with J gene TRBJ2-6; 7 bases line up with TRBD2. CDR1 and CDR2 from the germline V gene are SQVTM and ANQGSEA. The CDR3 totals 17 residues. The ends lost 5 bases at V and 0 bases at J; junction bases unmatched: 10. The CDR3 DNA reads TGCAGCGTTTATTTTCGGGGGGTGGGCTCTGGGGCCAACGTCCTGACTTTC. Its protein is CSVYFRGVGSGANVLTF.

The chain recombines TRBV4-3 with TRBJ1-1; D is unresolved. The CDR3 sequence is 14 residues long. The V and J ends lost 0 bases and 0 bases respectively, with 5 bases between them. Looked up from germline, CDR1 is LGHNA and CDR2 is YSLEER. This CDR3 reads CASSQDPVNTEAFF. The CDR3 DNA is TGCGCCAGCAGCCAAGATCCGGTGAACACTGAAGCTTTCTTT.

Only a few counts were recorded for this clone. V is TRBV11-3 and J is TRBJ1-1, with unresolved D. The V end lost 2 bases, the J end lost 1 base, and 5 bases lay between the germline ends. Per the germline V gene, CDR1 is SGHNT and CDR2 is YENEEA. The CDR3 contains 13 residues. The CDR3 nucleotides read TGTGCCAGCAGCTTAAATCAGAACACTGAAGCTTTCTTT. Encoded protein: CASSLNQNTEAFF.

The chain employs TRBV11-1 and TRBJ2-2, with D unclear. The CDR3 has 15 residues. Germline CDR1 and CDR2: SGHAT and FQDESV (reference sequence). V lost 0 bases and J 6 bases, leaving 11 bases between the germline ends. The CDR3 here is CASSLARSLAGELFF. The CDR3 DNA sequence: TGTGCCAGCAGCTTAGCGCGAAGTCTAGCCGGGGAGCTGTTTTTT.

This clone was picked up a small number of times. This CDR3 reads CASSQNYGYTF. DNA of the CDR3: TGCGCCAGCAGTCAGAACTATGGCTACACCTTC. The chain uses TRBV4-1 and TRBJ1-2; no clear D gene. This CDR3 has 11 amino acids. Trimming stripped 6 bases from V and 2 bases from J, with 4 bases between. Germline CDR1 and CDR2: MGHRA and YSYEKL.

As concerns this clone: Other DNA sequences in this specimen translate into the identical CDR3. The J gene is TRBJ2-5, the V gene TRBV9; possible D gene TRBD2, 7 bases. The CDR3 contains 12 residues. Trimming took off 3 bases at V and 5 bases at J, with 8 bases between the two ends. Germline loops: CDR1 SGDLS, CDR2 YYNGEE. The DNA of the CDR3 is TGTGCCAGCAGCGAGGGGGGGGAGACCCAGTACTTC. Its protein is CASSEGGETQYF.

The J gene is TRBJ1-2, the V gene TRBV15; TRBD1 matches at 7 bases. V shed 1 base, J shed 12 bases, and the junction held 14 bases outside the gene matches. The CDR3 is 15 amino acids. In germline, CDR1 is LNHNV, CDR2 YYDKDF (reference sequence). CDR3 sequence: CATSRGRDSVRFDTF. The CDR3 nucleotides read TGTGCCACCAGCAGAGGACGGGACAGCGTGCGATTCGACACCTTC.

The chain combines TRBV14 with TRBJ1-1; 7 nucleotides align to TRBD1. The CDR3 has 14 amino acids. Germline V gene lookup returns CDR1 SGHDN and CDR2 FVKESK. After removal of 6 bases from V and 5 bases from J, the junction contained 9 bases not matched to a gene. This chain's CDR3 is CASRPYRGSTEAFF. The CDR3 DNA is TGTGCCAGCAGACCGTACAGGGGTTCGACTGAAGCTTTCTTT.

The chain combines TRBV19 with TRBJ2-3; 8 positions agree with TRBD1. J lost 2 bases, V lost 8 bases, and 3 bases had no gene match. The CDR3 totals 13 residues. Germline values: CDR1 LNHDA, CDR2 SQIVND (reference sequence). The CDR3 protein is CASGQGLTDTQYF. CDR3 DNA: TGTGCCAGTGGACAGGGTCTCACAGATACGCAGTATTTT.

The chain recombines TRBV19 with TRBJ1-2; D is possibly TRBD1 (6 bases). This CDR3 has 13 amino acids. Trimming shortened V by 6 bases and J by 4 bases, and 12 bases separated the two germline ends. Germline loops: CDR1 LNHDA, CDR2 SQIVND (reference sequence). CDR3 loop: CASSPTGVYGYTF. The CDR3, as DNA: TGTGCCAGTAGCCCGACAGGCGTCTATGGCTACACCTTC.

V is TRBV19 and J is TRBJ2-3, with 7 bases identical to TRBD2. The germline CDR1 and CDR2 sequences are LNHDA and SQIVND (reference sequence). J was trimmed by 4 bases and V by 10 bases; bases with no gene match: 11. The CDR3 is 14 residues long. CDR3 nucleotide sequence: TGTGCCACTAGGAGGCTAGCGGTTTCAGATACGCAGTATTTT. It yields the protein CATRRLAVSDTQYF. The variable domain in full, with the rest retrieved from reference TRBV19 and TRBJ2-3, is DGGITQSPKYLFRKEGQNVTLSCEQNLNHDAMYWYRQDPGQGLRLIYYSQIVNDFQKGDIAEGYSVSREKKESFPLTVTSAQKNPTAFYLCATRRLAVSDTQYFGPGTRLTVL.

Of note for this clone: An end of the junction differs from the germline gene, which may be a read error. This chain connects TRBV6-5 to TRBJ1-1, with D maybe TRBD1 (6 bases). Germline V gives CDR1 MNHEY, CDR2 SVGAGI. The CDR3 covers 14 residues. CDR3 DNA sequence: TGTGCCAGCAGTTACAAATGGACAGCCCTAGGCCCGACCTTT. As protein: CASSYKWTALGPTF.

The table lists this clone with a count of one. The chain has TRBV12-3 or TRBV12-4 and TRBJ1-1; D gene uncertain. V was pared by 2 bases and J by 3 bases, with 7 bases between. The CDR3 covers 13 residues. CDR3 sequence (DNA): TGTGCCAGCAGTTTAAAAGCCTACACTGAAGCTTTCTTT. It codes for CASSLKAYTEAFF.

V usage is TRBV6-6 and J usage is TRBJ2-1; no clear D. V was pared by 6 bases and J by 0 bases, with 18 bases between. Germline loops: CDR1 MNHNY, CDR2 SVGAGI (reference sequence). This CDR3 is built from 17 residues. CDR3 in amino acids: CASSRPQTGSSYNEQFF. The CDR3 nucleotides read TGTGCCAGCAGCCGACCCCAGACTGGTAGCTCCTACAATGAGCAGTTCTTC.

The CDR3 DNA reads TGTGCCAGCAGTGACGGGCAGCAACACACCGGGGAGCTGTTTTTT. This sequence encodes CASSDGQQHTGELFF. The chain is built from TRBV6-4 and TRBJ2-2; D remains unclear. Germline CDR1 is MRHNA and CDR2 is SNTAGT. Trimming removed 2 bases from V and 3 bases from J, with 10 bases in between. This CDR3 spans 15 amino acids.

The V gene is TRBV11-3, the J gene TRBJ2-2, with D tentatively TRBD1 (5 bases). Trimming removed 4 bases at V and 1 base at J, with 13 bases between. The V gene's germline CDR1 is SGHNT and CDR2 YENEEA. The CDR3 is 16 amino acids. Here the CDR3 DNA reads TGTGCCAGCAGCTCTAGGTGGACACTGAACACCGGGGAGCTGTTTTTT. Protein sequence: CASSSRWTLNTGELFF.

The chain recombines TRBV2 with TRBJ1-5; D may be TRBD1 (6 bases). Germline CDR1 reads SNHLY; CDR2 reads FYNNEI. V dropped 10 bases and J dropped 4 bases, with 11 bases sitting between them. This CDR3 spans 12 amino acids. CDR3 DNA sequence: TGTGCCACCAGAAGGGGGAATCAGCCCCAGCATTTT. Its protein product is CATRRGNQPQHF.

The chain links TRBV5-5 to TRBJ1-4; D unresolved. This CDR3 has 13 amino acids. Trimming left V 4 bases short and J 5 bases short, with 9 bases between. Looked up from germline, CDR1 is SGHKS and CDR2 is YYEKEE (reference sequence). The CDR3 reads CASSASGNEKLFF. CDR3 nucleotide sequence: TGTGCCAGCAGCGCATCGGGGAATGAAAAACTGTTTTTT.

The CDR3 DNA reads as TGTGCCACCGGACCCGGGACAGGGGGCAACACGAACACCGGGGAGCTGTTTTTT. Its protein is CATGPGTGGNTNTGELFF. The genes are TRBV19 and TRBJ2-2; 12 bases match TRBD1. The germline V gene encodes CDR1 LNHDA and CDR2 SQIVND (reference sequence). The V and J ends lost 10 bases and 0 bases, in that order; junction bases with no gene match: 12. The CDR3 runs 18 residues.

J is TRBJ1-1 and V is TRBV5-4; 9 positions agree with TRBD1. After removal of 4 bases from V and 3 bases from J, the junction contained 7 bases not matched to a gene. This CDR3 comprises 15 residues. Germline-derived CDR1 and CDR2 are SGHNT and YYREEE (reference sequence). The CDR3 protein is CASSRGQGRDTEAFF. The CDR3 DNA sequence: TGTGCCAGCAGCCGCGGACAGGGGAGGGACACTGAAGCTTTCTTT.

The rearrangement joins TRBV5-1 to TRBJ1-6; D remains ambiguous. The CDR3 sequence is 15 residues long. Trimming pared 0 bases from V and 7 bases from J, leaving 11 bases between. Germline V CDR1 and CDR2: SGHRS, YFSETQ. CDR3: CASSLGRVNNSPLHF. DNA of the CDR3: TGCGCCAGCAGCTTGGGCCGGGTCAACAATTCACCCCTCCACTTT.